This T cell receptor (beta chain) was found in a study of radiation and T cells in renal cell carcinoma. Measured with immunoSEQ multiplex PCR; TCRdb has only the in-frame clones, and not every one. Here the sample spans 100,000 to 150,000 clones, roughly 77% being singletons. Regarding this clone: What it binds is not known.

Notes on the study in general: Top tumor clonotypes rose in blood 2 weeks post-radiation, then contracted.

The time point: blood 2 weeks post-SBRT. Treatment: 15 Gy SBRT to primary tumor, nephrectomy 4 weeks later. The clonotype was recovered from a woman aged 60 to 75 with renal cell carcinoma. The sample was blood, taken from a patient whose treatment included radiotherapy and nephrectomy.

CDR3 DNA: TGCGCCAGCAGCCAGGCCGGTCAGGGAGGCGGAAACACCATATATTTT. This gives the protein CASSQAGQGGGNTIYF. The rearrangement links TRBV4-1 to TRBJ1-3; possible D gene TRBD1, 5 bases. The V end lost 3 bases, the J end lost 4 bases, and 16 bases lay between the germline ends. This CDR3 comprises 16 residues. Germline loops: CDR1 MGHRA, CDR2 YSYEKL.